This T cell receptor beta chain comes out of a study of shared clonotypes between healthy human individuals. Assay used: immunoSEQ multiplex PCR; TCRdb lists only in-frame clones, some missing. The sample has a few million clones; about 92% are singletons. Trimming removed 6 bases from V and 7 bases from J, with 16 bases in between. The germline CDR1 and CDR2 sequences are MDHEN and SYDVKM. The CDR3 has 14 amino acids. The specimen sequenced was naive CD4+ T cells from PBMCs. The subset was: CD45RA+ positively selected. This TCR came from a man between 18 and 35 years old in good health. Some clones in this sample may be carry-over from other donors' samples. V gene TRBV28 combines with J gene TRBJ2-4, with D perhaps TRBD1 (5 bases). The CDR3 is CASSKPDIANIQYF. The CDR3 DNA sequence: TGTGCCAGCAGCAAGCCGGACATAGCCAACATTCAGTACTTC.